This is a list of T cell receptor beta chains from one sample in a study of blood T cell repertoires in COVID-19. Sequencing was performed with immunoSEQ multiplex PCR; in TCRdb, only in-frame clones are kept and a portion is missing. Altogether about 310,000 clones are present, roughly 86% being singletons, with the ten largest covering around 9%. Sequencing was performed on PBMCs or T cells enriched from blood (not recorded which). The receptors here all came from a woman aged 25 to 39 who had recovered from COVID-19. Each CDR3 is given with its conserved first and last residue. Each record gives: clone size, V gene, D gene, J gene, CDR3 protein, CDR3 DNA. D genes are given only for firm matches. Size values are once, few and many counts, or a class for expanded clones, and some rows have none.

clone size: .; V gene: TRBV27; D gene: .; J gene: TRBJ1-1; CDR3 protein: CASSFQSSRTEAFF; CDR3 DNA: TGTGCCAGCAGTTTCCAATCTAGTAGGACTGAAGCTTTCTTT
clone size: .; V gene: TRBV7-9; D gene: .; J gene: TRBJ1-2; CDR3 protein: CASSLFPVYYGYTF; CDR3 DNA: TGTGCCAGCAGCTTATTTCCAGTCTACTATGGCTACACCTTC
clone size: .; V gene: TRBV4-1; D gene: .; J gene: TRBJ1-6; CDR3 protein: CASSQPGVSSYNSPLHF; CDR3 DNA: TGCGCCAGCAGCCAACCGGGAGTAAGCTCCTATAATTCACCCCTCCACTTT
clone size: .; V gene: TRBV5-1; D gene: TRBD2; J gene: TRBJ2-2; CDR3 protein: CASSFSSGRLGTGELFF; CDR3 DNA: TGCGCCAGCAGCTTTAGTAGCGGGAGGCTAGGCACCGGGGAGCTGTTTTTT
clone size: .; V gene: TRBV19; D gene: TRBD1; J gene: TRBJ1-4; CDR3 protein: CASHPGTVGEKLFF; CDR3 DNA: TGTGCCAGTCACCCCGGGACAGTAGGTGAAAAACTGTTTTTT
clone size: .; V gene: TRBV27; D gene: TRBD1; J gene: TRBJ1-2; CDR3 protein: CASSSLGQGDYGYTF; CDR3 DNA: TGTGCCAGCAGTAGCTTGGGACAGGGAGACTATGGCTACACCTTC
clone size: .; V gene: TRBV29-1; D gene: .; J gene: TRBJ1-1; CDR3 protein: CSARRGNTEAFF; CDR3 DNA: TGCAGCGCCCGAAGGGGGAACACTGAAGCTTTCTTT
clone size: .; V gene: TRBV12-3/TRBV12-4; D gene: .; J gene: TRBJ2-3; CDR3 protein: CASSLFGDRAQYF; CDR3 DNA: TGTGCCAGCAGTTTATTTGGTGACAGAGCGCAGTATTTT
clone size: .; V gene: TRBV18; D gene: TRBD1; J gene: TRBJ1-6; CDR3 protein: CASSTAGQRISPLHF; CDR3 DNA: TGTGCCAGCTCCACTGCGGGACAGCGGATTTCACCCCTCCACTTT
clone size: once; V gene: TRBV6-5; D gene: TRBD2; J gene: TRBJ2-7; CDR3 protein: CASNEGLADIEQYF; CDR3 DNA: TGTGCCAGCAACGAAGGACTAGCAGACATCGAGCAGTACTTC
clone size: few; V gene: TRBV3-1/TRBV3-2; D gene: .; J gene: TRBJ1-2; CDR3 protein: CASSPRTVPNYGYTF; CDR3 DNA: TGTGCCAGCAGCCCGAGGACAGTTCCTAACTATGGCTACACCTTC
clone size: .; V gene: TRBV3-1/TRBV3-2; D gene: .; J gene: TRBJ2-2; CDR3 protein: CASRTRAGELFF; CDR3 DNA: TGTGCCAGCAGGACCAGGGCCGGGGAGCTGTTTTTT
clone size: .; V gene: TRBV7-9; D gene: .; J gene: TRBJ1-4; CDR3 protein: CASSPTVGIILFF; CDR3 DNA: TGTGCCAGCAGCCCAACGGTGGGCATAATACTGTTTTTT
clone size: .; V gene: TRBV7-6; D gene: TRBD2; J gene: TRBJ2-1; CDR3 protein: CASSRLADWLSKQFF; CDR3 DNA: TGTGCCAGCAGCCGACTAGCGGACTGGTTATCTAAGCAGTTCTTC
clone size: .; V gene: TRBV18; D gene: .; J gene: TRBJ2-3; CDR3 protein: CASSPSSTDTQYF; CDR3 DNA: TGTGCCAGCTCACCCTCTAGCACAGATACGCAGTATTTT
clone size: .; V gene: TRBV18; D gene: .; J gene: TRBJ1-5; CDR3 protein: CASSPPSQGNQPQHF; CDR3 DNA: TGTGCCAGCTCACCACCTAGCCAGGGGAATCAGCCCCAGCATTTT
clone size: once; V gene: TRBV19; D gene: TRBD2; J gene: TRBJ2-1; CDR3 protein: CASSQLAGVLNEQFF; CDR3 DNA: TGTGCCAGTAGCCAACTAGCGGGAGTCCTCAATGAGCAGTTCTTC
clone size: .; V gene: TRBV28; D gene: TRBD1; J gene: TRBJ1-5; CDR3 protein: CASSFQGVSNQPQHF; CDR3 DNA: TGTGCCAGCAGTTTCCAGGGGGTGAGCAATCAGCCCCAGCATTTT
clone size: .; V gene: TRBV19; D gene: .; J gene: TRBJ1-4; CDR3 protein: CASSMGGLYEKLFF; CDR3 DNA: TGTGCCAGTAGTATGGGGGGACTCTATGAAAAACTGTTTTTT
clone size: .; V gene: TRBV5-6; D gene: .; J gene: TRBJ1-5; CDR3 protein: CASSAGPPGIDRSNQPQHF; CDR3 DNA: TGTGCCAGCAGCGCCGGGCCGCCGGGGATAGATCGAAGCAATCAGCCCCAGCATTTT
clone size: .; V gene: TRBV6-1; D gene: .; J gene: TRBJ1-2; CDR3 protein: CASSGRNYRSPSYGYTF; CDR3 DNA: TGTGCCAGCAGTGGGAGAAATTACAGGAGCCCCTCCTATGGCTACACCTTC
clone size: .; V gene: TRBV10-3; D gene: .; J gene: TRBJ1-1; CDR3 protein: CATSQGQLEAFF; CDR3 DNA: TGTGCCACCAGCCAGGGCCAGTTGGAAGCTTTCTTT
clone size: .; V gene: TRBV4-1; D gene: .; J gene: TRBJ1-5; CDR3 protein: CASSPREENQPQHF; CDR3 DNA: TGCGCCAGCAGCCCCCGAGAGGAAAATCAGCCCCAGCATTTT
clone size: .; V gene: TRBV5-1; D gene: .; J gene: TRBJ1-1; CDR3 protein: CASSFGWGQNTEAFF; CDR3 DNA: TGCGCCAGCAGCTTTGGGTGGGGGCAGAACACTGAAGCTTTCTTT
clone size: .; V gene: TRBV6-5; D gene: .; J gene: TRBJ1-5; CDR3 protein: CASSPGTLSNQPQHF; CDR3 DNA: TGTGCCAGCAGTCCCGGGACACTCAGCAATCAGCCCCAGCATTTT
clone size: .; V gene: TRBV6-5; D gene: .; J gene: TRBJ1-3; CDR3 protein: CASSYSAVSGNTIYF; CDR3 DNA: TGTGCCAGCAGTTACTCGGCAGTGTCTGGAAACACCATATATTTT
clone size: .; V gene: TRBV11-2; D gene: .; J gene: TRBJ1-2; CDR3 protein: CASSLDRTGGGYTF; CDR3 DNA: TGTGCCAGCAGCTTAGATAGGACCGGGGGTGGCTACACCTTC
clone size: .; V gene: TRBV7-2; D gene: TRBD1; J gene: TRBJ2-7; CDR3 protein: CASSLYRGGQGTSYEQYF; CDR3 DNA: TGTGCCAGCAGCTTATATCGTGGGGGACAGGGGACGTCCTACGAGCAGTACTTC
clone size: .; V gene: TRBV7-9; D gene: .; J gene: TRBJ1-2; CDR3 protein: CASSPGQLLYGYTF; CDR3 DNA: TGTGCCAGCAGCCCAGGACAGTTACTCTATGGCTACACCTTC